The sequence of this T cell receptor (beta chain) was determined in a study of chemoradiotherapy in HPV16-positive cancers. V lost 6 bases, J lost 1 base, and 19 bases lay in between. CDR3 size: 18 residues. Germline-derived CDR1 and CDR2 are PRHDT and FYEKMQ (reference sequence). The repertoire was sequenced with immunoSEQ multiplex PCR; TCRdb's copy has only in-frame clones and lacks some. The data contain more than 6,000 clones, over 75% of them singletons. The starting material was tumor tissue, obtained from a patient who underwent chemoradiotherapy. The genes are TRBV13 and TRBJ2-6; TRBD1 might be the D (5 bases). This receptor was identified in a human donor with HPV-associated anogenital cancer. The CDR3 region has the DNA TGTGCCAGCAGGTCTATAGGACATGGGGTTTCTGGGGCCAACGTCCTGACTTTC. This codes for CASRSIGHGVSGANVLTF.